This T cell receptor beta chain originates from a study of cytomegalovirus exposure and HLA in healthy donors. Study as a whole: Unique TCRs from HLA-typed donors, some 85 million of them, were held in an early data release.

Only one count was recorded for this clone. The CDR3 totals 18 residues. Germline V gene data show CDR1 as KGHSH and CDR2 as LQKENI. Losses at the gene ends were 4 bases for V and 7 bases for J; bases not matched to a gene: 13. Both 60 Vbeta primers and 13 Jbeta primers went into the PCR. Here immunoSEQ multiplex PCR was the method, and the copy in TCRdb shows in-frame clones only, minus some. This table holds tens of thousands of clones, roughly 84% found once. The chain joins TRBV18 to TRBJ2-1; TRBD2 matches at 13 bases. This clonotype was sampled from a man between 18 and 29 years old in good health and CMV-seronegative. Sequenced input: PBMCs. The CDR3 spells CASSRTILAGGPGNEQFF. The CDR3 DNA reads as TGTGCCAGCTCACGCACGATACTAGCGGGAGGGCCAGGGAATGAGCAGTTCTTC.